Following are 17 T cell receptor beta chains from one sample sequenced in a study of PD-L1 blockade in urothelial cancer. The data were produced by immunoSEQ multiplex PCR, yet TCRdb's version contains in-frame clones alone and is incomplete. The sample contains about 74,000 clones, about nine tenths of which appear only once. As to time point: pretreatment peripheral blood. Material: PBMCs, obtained around atezolizumab (anti-PD-L1) treatment. Source of these receptors: a man between 70 and 80 years old with urothelial cancer.

This clone occurred once. The CDR3 bases are TGTGCCAGCAGCTCCGGGATCAGTAATGAAAAACTGTTTTTT. It codes for CASSSGISNEKLFF. This sequence joins TRBV7-9 and TRBJ1-4; no reliable D call. Germline CDR1 SEHNR, CDR2 FQNEAQ (reference sequence). The CDR3 contains 14 residues. The germline V and J ends were trimmed by 4 bases and 4 bases, with 10 bases remaining between them.

CDR3 DNA: TGCGCCAGCAGCCAAGATAGCTCAGGGTACGAAAAACTGTTTTTT. It translates to CASSQDSSGYEKLFF. The V gene is TRBV4-1, the J gene TRBJ1-4; possible D gene TRBD1, 5 bases. Trimming removed 0 bases at V and 8 bases at J, with 13 bases between. Germline CDR1 and CDR2: MGHRA and YSYEKL. The CDR3 contains 15 residues.

The rearrangement uses TRBV7-2 and TRBJ1-1, with TRBD1 matching 7 bases. Germline CDR1 and CDR2: SGHTA and FQGNSA. This CDR3 has 12 amino acids. V lost 8 bases and J lost 5; bases outside the gene matches: 5. This CDR3 reads CASGAGGTEAFF. The CDR3 DNA reads as TGTGCCAGCGGGGCAGGGGGAACTGAAGCTTTCTTT.

The J gene is TRBJ2-3, the V gene TRBV7-9, with 10 bases that match TRBD1. Looked up from germline, CDR1 is SEHNR and CDR2 is FQNEAQ (reference sequence). This CDR3 has 15 residues. J was trimmed by 7 bases and V by 1 base; bases with no gene match: 5. CDR3 nucleotides: TGTGCCAGCAGCTTAGGACAGGGGGCCCTGAATACGCAGTATTTT. This translates into CASSLGQGALNTQYF. Full variable domain (missing parts from reference TRBV7-9 and TRBJ2-3): DTGVSQNPRHKITKRGQNVTFRCDPISEHNRLYWYRQTLGQGPEFLTYFQNEAQLEKSRLLSDRFSAERPKGSFSTLEIQRTEQGDSAMYLCASSLGQGALNTQYFGPGTRLTVL.

This clone occurred once. The chain joins TRBV7-7 to TRBJ2-7; maybe TRBD2 (5 bases). The CDR3 covers 13 residues. CDR1 and CDR2 from the germline V gene are SSHAT and FNYEAQ (reference sequence). The V end lost 5 bases, the J end lost 3 bases, and 11 bases lay between the germline ends. The CDR3 reads CASSAGLGYEQYF. As DNA, the CDR3 is TGTGCCAGCAGCGCCGGACTCGGCTACGAGCAGTACTTC.

V is TRBV6-5 and J is TRBJ2-3; TRBD2 agrees at 13 bases. The CDR3 is 15 residues long. CDR1 and CDR2 (germline): MNHEY, SVGAGI. V shed 4 bases, J shed 8 bases, and the junction held 6 bases outside the gene matches. CDR3 loop: CASSSGLAGEGTQYF. The CDR3 DNA follows: TGTGCCAGCAGTTCCGGACTAGCGGGAGAGGGTACGCAGTATTTT.

CDR3 amino acids: CASSQTGGDYGYTF. In DNA, the CDR3 is TGTGCCAGCAGCCAGACAGGGGGCGATTATGGCTACACCTTC. This chain links TRBV6-1 with TRBJ1-2, with TRBD1 matching 10 bases. The V segment lost 6 bases and the J segment 5 bases; nucleotides outside the gene matches: 6. From germline, CDR1 is MNHNS and CDR2 SASEGT. The CDR3 is made up of 14 amino acids.

V usage is TRBV15 and J usage is TRBJ2-5; D unclear. Deletions cut 0 bases from V and 5 bases from J, with 16 bases between. Germline V gene data show CDR1 as LNHNV and CDR2 as YYDKDF (reference sequence). This CDR3 region has 16 residues. The CDR3 loop is CATSRDVGRPKETQYF. The DNA for the CDR3 is TGTGCCACCAGCAGAGATGTGGGCCGGCCGAAGGAGACCCAGTACTTC.

The rearrangement joins TRBV5-1 to TRBJ2-2, with a weak D call TRBD1 (6 bases). Germline CDR1 and CDR2: SGHRS and YFSETQ. CDR3 size: 14 residues. The ends were cut back, 0 bases at V and 6 bases at J, with 9 bases in the middle. The CDR3: CASSLVGGAGELFF. Written as DNA, the CDR3 is TGCGCCAGCAGCTTGGTAGGGGGTGCCGGGGAGCTGTTTTTT.

The genes are TRBV6-5 and TRBJ2-1, with a weak D call TRBD1 (6 bases). V lost 9 bases to trimming and J lost 7 bases, with 22 bases between them. CDR3 length: 15 amino acids. The germline V gene has CDR1 MNHEY and CDR2 SVGAGI. The CDR3 spells CASSSRTQGRNEQFF. CDR3 bases: TGTGCCAGTTCGTCCAGAACACAGGGTCGAAATGAGCAGTTCTTC.

J is TRBJ2-1 and V is TRBV18, with 12 bases lining up with TRBD2. Germline assignment: CDR1 KGHSH and CDR2 LQKENI. Trimming removed 6 bases from V and 1 base from J; junction bases left unmatched: 4. The CDR3 sequence is 16 residues long. The CDR3 DNA is TGTGCCAGCTCGACTAGCGGGAGCCTATCCTACAATGAGCAGTTCTTC. It encodes CASSTSGSLSYNEQFF.

This chain joins TRBV18 and TRBJ1-5; D is perhaps TRBD1 (5 bases). Trimming cost V 2 bases and J 7 bases, with 15 bases left between them. There are 15 residues in the CDR3. Germline assignment: CDR1 KGHSH and CDR2 LQKENI. CDR3 nucleotides: TGTGCCAGCTCACCAGTGGGGGGAAGTGGGCAGCCCCAGCATTTT. It is translated as CASSPVGGSGQPQHF.

The rearrangement links TRBV6-5 to TRBJ2-7; TRBD1 is a possible D gene (6 bases). The CDR3 covers 13 residues. Germline V gene lookup returns CDR1 MNHEY and CDR2 SVGAGI. V was pared by 5 bases and J by 3 bases, with 11 bases between. CDR3 nucleotides: TGTGCCAGCAGTGAGGGACACCACTACGAGCAGTACTTC. Protein: CASSEGHHYEQYF.

The chain employs TRBV19 and TRBJ2-2; 7 positions match TRBD2. V was clipped by 3 bases and J by 5 bases; unmatched bases: 15. The V gene's germline CDR1 is LNHDA and CDR2 SQIVND (reference sequence). This CDR3 region has 18 residues. The CDR3 DNA sequence: TGTGCCAGTAGTATCATCAGGGAGGGGAACAGAGGTACCGGGGAGCTGTTTTTT. Translated: CASSIIREGNRGTGELFF. Full variable domain (missing parts from reference TRBV19 and TRBJ2-2): DGGITQSPKYLFRKEGQNVTLSCEQNLNHDAMYWYRQDPGQGLRLIYYSQIVNDFQKGDIAEGYSVSREKKESFPLTVTSAQKNPTAFYLCASSIIREGNRGTGELFFGEGSRLTVL.

The rearrangement links TRBV19 to TRBJ2-7; possible D gene TRBD2, 5 bases. The germline V gene encodes CDR1 LNHDA and CDR2 SQIVND (reference sequence). Trimming shortened V by 0 bases and J by 6 bases, and 12 bases separated the two germline ends. The CDR3 runs 14 residues. CDR3 bases: TGTGCCAGTAGTATAGACACTAGTGGGGTCGAGCAGTACTTC. The encoded protein is CASSIDTSGVEQYF.

This clone was observed a few times. The V call is TRBV6-5, the J call TRBJ1-2; 7 nucleotides align to TRBD1. This CDR3 spans 14 amino acids. Trimming at V came to 6 bases and at J to 4 bases, leaving 8 bases not matched to a gene. The germline CDR1 and CDR2 sequences are MNHEY and SVGAGI. Here the CDR3 reads CASSLDRVVYGYTF. CDR3 nucleotide sequence: TGTGCCAGCAGCCTCGACAGGGTAGTCTATGGCTACACCTTC.

This chain joins TRBV28 and TRBJ2-3; D not resolved. V was clipped by 8 bases and J by 8 bases, with 11 bases between them. The CDR3 extends over 11 amino acids. Germline assignment: CDR1 MDHEN and CDR2 SYDVKM. The CDR3 bases are TGTGCCAGCTGGGCCCAGAGTACGCAGTATTTT. Translating it yields CASWAQSTQYF.